This entry describes one TCR beta chain. The antigen remains unidentified. The source of the sample is a study of vaccination effects on CD4 cells after COVID-19. Sequenced by immunoSEQ multiplex PCR; TCRdb stores in-frame clones only, minus some. The sample yields approximately 45,000 clones, around 76% seen once. Subsequent to 10 days of culture, CD4+ T cells were isolated. Per germline, CDR1 SGHRS and CDR2 YFSETQ. This CDR3 contains 14 residues. V was pared by 6 bases and J by 5 bases, with 9 bases of the junction left unmatched. This rearrangement joins TRBV5-1 to TRBJ2-7; 9 nucleotides align to TRBD1. The sequencing used CD4+ T cells from PBMCs cultured without peptide, collected before COVID-19 vaccination. The sequence derives from a human donor who had a prior SARS-CoV-2 infection. CDR3 DNA: TGCGCCAGCACCAGGGGACAGGGAACCCACGAGCAGTACTTC. Amino acids: CASTRGQGTHEQYF.